Sequencing of this T cell receptor beta chain was carried out in a study of T cell repertoires in cytomegalovirus infection. Looking at the study overall: CMV infection and matching HLA type were both indicated by public TCR beta signatures.

TCRdb itself ran the reads through MiXCR, one entry per CDR3 protein. The data show about 180,000 distinct CDR3 sequences, with approximately 14% seen just once and roughly 27% held by the top ten. Source material: PBMCs. The sequence derives from a human donor in good health (CMV status not recorded). Some clones in this sample may be carry-over from other donors' samples.

CDR3 protein: CASSYVPRDPFF. DNA of the CDR3: TGTGCCAGCAGTTATGTTCCTCGCGACCCTTTCTTC. The chain carries TRBV6-2 or TRBV6-3 and TRBJ2-1; the D is unclear. The CDR3 runs to 12 residues. The germline V gene encodes CDR1 MNHEY and CDR2 SVGEGT. Trimming took 3 bases from V and 16 from J, leaving 16 bases between them.